These 3 T cell receptor beta chains were all obtained from the same sample, sequenced in a study of T cells in Graves' hyperthyroidism and ophthalmopathy. What was amplified from RNA transcripts were TCR beta CDR3 regions. The TCR CDR3 first-round RT-PCR relied on the HTBI primer set. TCRdb reprocessed the multiplex PCR reads via MiXCR and lists one record per CDR3 protein. Among about 500,000 distinct CDR3 sequences listed, 15% to 20% were seen once. Sequencing was performed on blood. The receptors stem from a woman aged 18-35 years with Graves' hyperthyroidism.

This clonotype was counted a few times. The chain joins TRBV10-3 to TRBJ2-1, with 12 bases that match TRBD1. V was clipped by 6 bases and J by 5 bases; unmatched bases: 2. Germline values: CDR1 ENHRY, CDR2 SYGVKD. The CDR3 is 14 amino acids. The chain's CDR3 is CAIRGQGANNEQFF. CDR3 nucleotide sequence: TGTGCCATCAGGGGACAGGGGGCAAACAATGAGCAGTTCTTC.

This clonotype was seen many times. The CDR3 DNA reads TGTGCCAGCAGTACCGACTGGAACACTGAAGCTTTCTTT. Translating gives CASSTDWNTEAFF. The chain combines TRBV6-1 with TRBJ1-1; D is undetermined. Germline CDR1 MNHNS, CDR2 SASEGT. The CDR3 spans 13 residues. With 5 bases removed from V and 1 base from J, the gap between germline ends came to 8 bases.

This chain links TRBV4-3 with TRBJ2-7; 8 nucleotides line up with TRBD1. Germline CDR1 reads LGHNA; CDR2 reads YSLEER. CDR3 length: 15 amino acids. J was trimmed by 2 bases and V by 2 bases; bases with no gene match: 5. The CDR3 loop is CASSQRGQVPYEQYF. The DNA of the CDR3 is TGCGCCAGCAGCCAACGGGGACAGGTGCCCTACGAGCAGTACTTC.